Detailed here is one T cell receptor beta chain. Generated by immunoSEQ multiplex PCR, the TCRdb table keeps only in-frame clones and is missing some. The table has 2,500,000 or so clones, over 85% seen once. This sample is part of a study of shared clonotypes between healthy human individuals. Study as a whole: CD4 naive cells filled three plates per donor, CD4 memory three, CD8 naive two and CD8 memory one.

Material: naive CD4+ T cells from PBMCs. Subset denoted: CD45RA+ positively selected. This sequence originates from a man between 18 and 35 years old in good health. Some clones in this sample may be carry-over from other donors' samples.

For the CDR3, the DNA is TGTGCCAGTAGAAATATAGGTAGGGATAGCAATCAGCCCCAGCATTTT. This codes for CASRNIGRDSNQPQHF. This chain joins TRBV19 and TRBJ1-5; D is uncertain. The CDR3 contains 16 residues. CDR1 is LNHDA, CDR2 SQIVND, per germline (reference sequence). With 6 bases removed from V and 0 bases from J, the gap between germline ends came to 15 bases.